A selection of T cell receptor beta chains follows, all from one sample in a study of OX40 agonist ivuxolimab in advanced cancers. The data were produced by immunoSEQ multiplex PCR, yet TCRdb's version contains in-frame clones alone and is incomplete. Among approximately 11,000 clones listed, around 84% were seen once. The sequences come from CD4+ or CD8+ T cells sorted from blood, collected in a trial of the OX40 agonist ivuxolimab. The source of these receptors is an adult with an advanced solid tumor such as melanoma, head and neck, liver or kidney cancer. CDR3s include the opening cysteine and the closing phenylalanine or tryptophan. Each record gives: CDR3 DNA, CDR3 protein, V gene, D gene, clone size, J gene, CDR3 length. The D gene is left open where the match is weak. Rows give clone size only sometimes, using once, few, many, or a class for an expanded clone.

TGTGCCAGCAGCTTGGGACTAGACTACACCGGGGAGCTGTTTTTT | CASSLGLDYTGELFF | TRBV7-9 | TRBD2 | - | TRBJ2-2 | 15
TGTGCCAGCAACTTGGGCTCAGGAGGGGAGCAGTACTTC | CASNLGSGGEQYF | TRBV28 | - | few | TRBJ2-7 | 13
TGTGCCAGTAGTTTCTCCAGCGGGAGAGTCTACGAGCAGTACTTC | CASSFSSGRVYEQYF | TRBV19 | TRBD2 | - | TRBJ2-7 | 15
TGTGCCAGCAGCGCGACTAGCGGGGGGACCTACAATGAGCAGTTCTTC | CASSATSGGTYNEQFF | TRBV9 | TRBD2 | once | TRBJ2-1 | 16
TGCGCCAGCAGCGACGGGACAGGGGAGGGCTTGTGGAATGAGCAGTTCTTC | CASSDGTGEGLWNEQFF | TRBV5-1 | TRBD1 | once | TRBJ2-1 | 17
TGTGCCAGCTCACTGACAGGGGGAACATACAATGAGCAGTTCTTC | CASSLTGGTYNEQFF | TRBV18 | TRBD1 | - | TRBJ2-1 | 15
TGCGCCAGCAGCCAAGATCTAGGTCCTTTAAGGACCCAGTACTTC | CASSQDLGPLRTQYF | TRBV4-1 | - | - | TRBJ2-5 | 15
TGTGCCAGCAGCCTTGAAGGGGGCCCTCTCTACGAGCAGTACTTC | CASSLEGGPLYEQYF | TRBV7-6 | TRBD1 | - | TRBJ2-7 | 15
TGCGCCAGCAGCCAAGACCCCGGGGGGGTGGCTTGGGAGCTGTTTTTT | CASSQDPGGVAWELFF | TRBV4-1 | TRBD2 | - | TRBJ2-2 | 16
TGTGCCAGCACCCCCGGACGGCTGAATGAAAAACTGTTTTTT | CASTPGRLNEKLFF | TRBV28 | - | - | TRBJ1-4 | 14
TGTGCCACCAGCAGAGCGGCCCTGGTCGAATGGGGCAATACGCAGTATTTT | CATSRAALVEWGNTQYF | TRBV15 | - | - | TRBJ2-3 | 17
TGTGCCAGCAGCCAAGAGACAGGGGATAGCAATCAGCCCCAGCATTTT | CASSQETGDSNQPQHF | TRBV14 | TRBD1 | - | TRBJ1-5 | 16
TGTGCCAGCAGCGCCCAACAGGGAGAGCGGGAAAAACTGTTTTTT | CASSAQQGEREKLFF | TRBV7-9 | - | - | TRBJ1-4 | 15
TGTGCCAGCAGTGAAGCCCGACTGGCACCCTACAATGAGCAGTTCTTC | CASSEARLAPYNEQFF | TRBV6-1 | - | - | TRBJ2-1 | 16
TGTGCCAGTAAATTTGGGGCAGAGAGAGGCTACACCTTC | CASKFGAERGYTF | TRBV19 | - | - | TRBJ1-2 | 13
TGTGCCATCAGTGAGGGGCTTAATGAAAAACTGTTTTTT | CAISEGLNEKLFF | TRBV10-3 | - | - | TRBJ1-4 | 13
TGTGCCAGCAGCCGAGAGGTTGGGGGAGTCTCCTACAATGAGCAGTTCTTC | CASSREVGGVSYNEQFF | TRBV4-2 | - | - | TRBJ2-1 | 17
TGCGCCAGCAGCCAAATGTGGGAGGACACAGATACGCAGTATTTT | CASSQMWEDTDTQYF | TRBV4-3 | - | - | TRBJ2-3 | 15
TGTGCGGTAGGGGCCGATACGCAGTATTTT | CAVGADTQYF | TRBV2 | - | - | TRBJ2-3 | 10
TGTGCCAGCAGCGTAGTAGAGAACTATGGCTACACCTTC | CASSVVENYGYTF | TRBV9 | - | few | TRBJ1-2 | 13
TGTGCCAGCAGCTCCGGACTTTTTAATTCACCCCTCCACTTT | CASSSGLFNSPLHF | TRBV11-2 | - | once | TRBJ1-6 | 14
TGCGCCAGCAGCCAAGACCAGACAGTGACGGGCTACACCTTC | CASSQDQTVTGYTF | TRBV4-1 | - | once | TRBJ1-2 | 14
TGTGCCAGCAGTTTCCAGGCAACTAATGAAAAACTGCTTTTT | CASSFQATNEKLLF | TRBV27 | - | - | TRBJ1-4 | 14
TGTGCCAGCAGGATAGGGGACTATGGCTACACCTTC | CASRIGDYGYTF | TRBV28 | - | few | TRBJ1-2 | 12
TGTGCCAGCAGTGCGGGCAGGGGGGGCTATGAGCAGTTCTTC | CASSAGRGGYEQFF | TRBV2 | - | - | TRBJ2-1 | 14
TGCGCCAGCAGCCACCCGGGACAGGGGGATCAGCCCCAGCATTTT | CASSHPGQGDQPQHF | TRBV4-1 | TRBD1 | - | TRBJ1-5 | 15
TGCGCCAGCAGCTTGGGACAGGGGGGTTCCTACGAGCAGTACTTC | CASSLGQGGSYEQYF | TRBV5-1 | TRBD1 | - | TRBJ2-7 | 15
TGTGCCAGCTCACCACCACCTGACGGGGGGGCCCGAGAGCAGTACTTC | CASSPPPDGGAREQYF | TRBV18 | TRBD2 | - | TRBJ2-7 | 16
TGCGCCAGCAGCCCGGGACAGGGGACGTACGAGCAGTACTTC | CASSPGQGTYEQYF | TRBV4-3 | TRBD1 | - | TRBJ2-7 | 14
TGTGCCAGCAGTCTCAAGAACACTGAAGCTTTCTTT | CASSLKNTEAFF | TRBV28 | - | once | TRBJ1-1 | 12
TGTGCCAGCAGCAAAGAGTTCCGGGCTAACTATGGCTACACCTTC | CASSKEFRANYGYTF | TRBV21-1 | - | - | TRBJ1-2 | 15
TGTGCCAGCTATAAATATGCGGGGGGACTGGTGACCCAGTACTTC | CASYKYAGGLVTQYF | TRBV27 | TRBD2 | - | TRBJ2-5 | 15
TGTGCCAGCAGCCCCAACAGCGTCCGGGAGACCCAGTACTTC | CASSPNSVRETQYF | TRBV28 | - | - | TRBJ2-5 | 14
TGTGCCAGCAGCGTATCGGGGGCTTTAGGACTAGCGGGAGGAACCGAGCAGTACTTC | CASSVSGALGLAGGTEQYF | TRBV9 | TRBD2 | - | TRBJ2-7 | 19
TGTGCCAGCAGTGAAGACAGGGACCTCTACAATGAGCAGTTCTTC | CASSEDRDLYNEQFF | TRBV6-1 | - | - | TRBJ2-1 | 15
TGTGCCAGCAGTTTTGGGACGGATGAAGCTTTCTTT | CASSFGTDEAFF | TRBV28 | - | - | TRBJ1-1 | 12
TGTGCCAGTAACCCCGCATCACAGGGACGGGGAGGCTACACCTTC | CASNPASQGRGGYTF | TRBV19 | - | once | TRBJ1-2 | 15
TGTGCCAGCAGTTGGGGGGGAGCTATCACCGGGGAGCTGTTTTTT | CASSWGGAITGELFF | TRBV27 | TRBD2 | - | TRBJ2-2 | 15
TGTGCCCCCTCTGAAGCTTTCTTT | CAPSEAFF | TRBV6-1 | - | - | TRBJ1-1 | 8
TGTGCCAGCAGTTTCGCACAGGGGGCTTACAATGAGCAGTTCTTC | CASSFAQGAYNEQFF | TRBV27 | TRBD1 | - | TRBJ2-1 | 15
TGTGCCAGCAGTGACTCGACAGGGGGCGGCTACACCTTC | CASSDSTGGGYTF | TRBV6-4 | TRBD1 | - | TRBJ1-2 | 13
TGTGCCAGCAGTGAATTTGGACCGTCGGAAGCTTTCTTT | CASSEFGPSEAFF | TRBV25-1 | - | - | TRBJ1-1 | 13
TGTGCCACCTCCGGGACTAGCGGCTACGAGCAGTACTTC | CATSGTSGYEQYF | TRBV18 | TRBD2 | - | TRBJ2-7 | 13
TGCAGCGTTGAATGGGCGAGCGGGAGTTTTTACGAGCAGTACTTC | CSVEWASGSFYEQYF | TRBV29-1 | TRBD2 | - | TRBJ2-7 | 15
TGTGCCAGCAGCCCCGGCTCCTACGAGCAGTACTTC | CASSPGSYEQYF | TRBV7-2 | - | - | TRBJ2-7 | 12
TGCAGCGCCTCGATAGGGGACCACGAGCAGTACTTC | CSASIGDHEQYF | TRBV29-1 | - | - | TRBJ2-7 | 12
TGTGCCAGCAGCGGGGGACAGGGAAACGGCTACACCTTC | CASSGGQGNGYTF | TRBV5-6 | TRBD1 | - | TRBJ1-2 | 13
TGTGCCATATGGGAGGGGGCGCGAGAGCAGTACTTC | CAIWEGAREQYF | TRBV10-3 | - | - | TRBJ2-7 | 12
TGTGCCAGTAAACAGGGGGCTGGGATCTCCTACGAGCAGTACTTC | CASKQGAGISYEQYF | TRBV7-2 | TRBD1 | - | TRBJ2-7 | 15
TGTGCCAGCAGGGCCAGACTAGCCGGCCAAGAGACCCAGTACTTC | CASRARLAGQETQYF | TRBV2 | TRBD2 | - | TRBJ2-5 | 15
TGCGCCAGCAGCCAAGCCGGGACAGGGTTCGGTGGCTACACCTTC | CASSQAGTGFGGYTF | TRBV4-3 | TRBD1 | medium-sized | TRBJ1-2 | 15
TGCGCCAGCAGCCAAGAATTCACCTTGGCCAAAAACATTCAGTACTTC | CASSQEFTLAKNIQYF | TRBV4-3 | - | - | TRBJ2-4 | 16
TGTGCCAGCAGCACCCGACTTGACAGCGGGAGCAAGGGAGATACGCAGTATTTT | CASSTRLDSGSKGDTQYF | TRBV9 | TRBD2 | - | TRBJ2-3 | 18